This T cell receptor beta chain was identified in a study of control samples from healthy donors and cancer patients. Produced via immunoSEQ multiplex PCR; TCRdb's table is partial and in-frame only. The sample records 61,000 or so clones, 85% to 90% being singletons. CDR1 SGHVS and CDR2 FNYEAQ come from the germline V gene. CDR3 length: 13 residues. V lost 6 bases and J lost 0, with 8 bases in between. V gene TRBV7-6 combines with J gene TRBJ1-2; no clear D. The sequenced sample consisted of PBMCs. The sequence came from a man aged 60 to 69 with colorectal cancer. In nucleotides, the CDR3 is TGTGCCAGCAGTCGGGCTCCTAACTATGGCTACACCTTC. This translates into CASSRAPNYGYTF.